This entry lists 11 T cell receptor beta chains sequenced from one sample in a study of cytomegalovirus exposure and HLA in healthy donors (dated 2017 in TCRdb). Library generation was performed with the immunoSEQ multiplex PCR assay. For the multiplex PCR, a mixture combining 60 forward primers for TCR Vbeta segments and 13 reverse primers for TCR Jbeta segments was used. Not all clones reach the TCRdb copy of this immuneACCESS table, which keeps in-frame sequences only. Checked studies attribute under half of the gap to unresolved V genes and leave the rest unexplained. The sample table contains approximately 40,000 clones; only one count was recorded for roughly 64% of them. Less than 20% of the sample is taken by the ten largest. What was sequenced was PBMCs. These receptors all stem from a man aged 45 to 65 in good health and CMV-seropositive.

The CDR3 is CASSGGTDATNEKLFF. Written as DNA, the CDR3 is TGTGCCAGCAGCGGGGGGACAGATGCAACTAATGAAAAACTGTTTTTT. This rearrangement joins TRBV9 to TRBJ1-4; 7 bases map to TRBD1. V lost 3 bases and J lost 0; bases outside the gene matches: 5. Germline V gives CDR1 SGDLS, CDR2 YYNGEE. CDR3 size: 16 residues.

Here the CDR3 reads CASSVGRGDLYGYTF. The CDR3 bases are TGTGCCAGCAGCGTAGGCCGGGGGGATCTCTATGGCTACACCTTC. The chain is built from TRBV9 and TRBJ1-2; the D gene is possibly TRBD1 (5 bases). Germline V gene lookup returns CDR1 SGDLS and CDR2 YYNGEE. Trimming left V 0 bases short and J 4 bases short, with 13 bases between. The CDR3 is 15 amino acids.

The chain is built from TRBV2 and TRBJ2-5; 7 positions agree with TRBD1. The CDR3 covers 14 residues. Germline trimming cut 7 bases from V and 5 bases from J; bases unmatched to any gene: 10. Per the germline V gene, CDR1 is SNHLY and CDR2 is FYNNEI. Written as DNA, the CDR3 is TGTGCCAGCAACACCAGACAGGGAGCGGAGACCCAGTACTTC. Amino acid sequence: CASNTRQGAETQYF.

The J gene is TRBJ2-3, the V gene TRBV6-6; D gene ambiguous. CDR1 is MNHNY and CDR2 is SVGAGI in the germline V gene (reference sequence). Trimming took off 5 bases at V and 2 bases at J, with 17 bases between the two ends. This CDR3 is built from 16 residues. CDR3 loop: CASSPGATSNTDTQYF. The DNA for the CDR3 is TGTGCCAGCAGTCCAGGTGCCACTTCCAACACAGATACGCAGTATTTT.

This clone has more than one count but fewer than ten. V and J are TRBV7-9 and TRBJ1-5, with TRBD1 identical over 10 bases. This CDR3 is 18 amino acids long. The V gene's germline CDR1 is SEHNR and CDR2 FQNEAQ (reference sequence). The J segment lost 0 bases and the V segment lost 4 bases, leaving 9 bases of the junction unmatched. CDR3 amino acids: CASSSNTGTGDSNQPQHF. For the CDR3, the DNA is TGTGCCAGCAGCTCCAATACCGGGACAGGGGATAGCAATCAGCCCCAGCATTTT.

The chain is built from TRBV7-2 and TRBJ2-7; D is ambiguous. The V end was cut by 2 bases, the J end by 6 bases, with 8 bases between. Germline-derived CDR1 and CDR2 are SGHTA and FQGNSA. This CDR3 spans 12 amino acids. The CDR3 loop reads CASSLNKIEQYF. For the CDR3, the DNA is TGTGCCAGCAGCTTAAACAAGATCGAGCAGTACTTC.

The rearrangement uses TRBV7-9 and TRBJ1-3; tentatively, D is TRBD1 (6 bases). This CDR3 has 14 residues. The V end was cut by 1 base, the J end by 4 bases, with 8 bases between. From germline, CDR1 is SEHNR and CDR2 FQNEAQ (reference sequence). CDR3 bases: TGTGCCAGCAGCTTAGGGACAGAAGGAAACACCATATATTTT. Its protein product is CASSLGTEGNTIYF.

The chain is built from TRBV7-6 and TRBJ2-7, with no clear D. The CDR3 is 13 residues long. V lost 4 bases to trimming and J lost 4 bases, with 11 bases between them. Per germline, CDR1 SGHVS and CDR2 FNYEAQ. The CDR3 here is CASSSDAGYEQYF. CDR3 in DNA: TGTGCCAGCAGCTCCGATGCAGGTTACGAGCAGTACTTC.

CDR3 nucleotide sequence: TGTGCCAGCAGTTACTCGGGTCAGGGGGGAGGCAATGAGCAGTTCTTC. Its protein product is CASSYSGQGGGNEQFF. The V and J genes are TRBV6-5 and TRBJ2-1; perhaps TRBD1 as D (7 bases). This CDR3 contains 16 residues. V lost 0 bases, J lost 6 bases, and 15 bases lay in between. The germline V gene encodes CDR1 MNHEY and CDR2 SVGAGI.

This clone has just a few counts. The chain couples TRBV2 to TRBJ2-3; TRBD2 matches at 9 bases. V was clipped by 5 bases and J by 1 base; unmatched bases: 4. CDR3 size: 15 residues. From germline, CDR1 is SNHLY and CDR2 FYNNEI. CDR3 nucleotide sequence: TGTGCCAGCAGTTTGCGGGGGGGCGGCACAGATACGCAGTATTTT. This translates into CASSLRGGGTDTQYF.

J is TRBJ2-7 and V is TRBV6-1; perhaps TRBD2 as D (6 bases). CDR3 length: 16 amino acids. In germline, CDR1 is MNHNS, CDR2 SASEGT. V was pared by 3 bases and J by 4 bases, with 19 bases between. DNA for the CDR3: TGTGCCAGCAGTGACGGCCCAACCTATAGCGGTTACGAGCAGTACTTC. It encodes CASSDGPTYSGYEQYF.